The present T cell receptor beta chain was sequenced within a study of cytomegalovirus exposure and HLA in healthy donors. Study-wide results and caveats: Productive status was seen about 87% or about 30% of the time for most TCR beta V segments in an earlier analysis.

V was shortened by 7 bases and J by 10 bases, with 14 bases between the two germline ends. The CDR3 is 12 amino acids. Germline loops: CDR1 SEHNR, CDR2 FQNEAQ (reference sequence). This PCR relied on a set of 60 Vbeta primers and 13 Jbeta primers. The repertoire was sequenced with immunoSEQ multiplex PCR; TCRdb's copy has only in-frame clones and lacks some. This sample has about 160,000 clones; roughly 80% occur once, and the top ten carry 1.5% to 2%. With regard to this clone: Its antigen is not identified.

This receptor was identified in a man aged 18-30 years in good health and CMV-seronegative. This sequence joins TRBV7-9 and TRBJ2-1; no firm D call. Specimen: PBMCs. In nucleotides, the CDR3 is TGTGCCAGCATCGGGTTCGAGGCGGAGCAGTTCTTC. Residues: CASIGFEAEQFF.